The next 29 T cell receptor beta chains were all read from a single sample in a study of regulatory T cells in long-lasting Graves disease. Both iRepertoire HTBI primers and Arm-PCR of CDR3 regions were used to build the TCR beta libraries. One entry per CDR3 protein, called by TCRdb with MiXCR from the multiplex PCR reads. The sample lists 530,000 or so distinct CDR3 sequences, 13% seen once, with about 10% in the top ten. Time point given: newly diagnosed GD, antithyroid drugs for less than 3 months. PBMC RNA was the source of the TCR library. These same data were also listed under a study on T cells in Graves' hyperthyroidism and ophthalmopathy.

The sample here was peripheral blood mononuclear cells (PBMCs), taken at new diagnosis, from a patient treated with antithyroid drugs. These receptors all come from a man aged 25 to 45 with Graves disease.

V usage is TRBV5-5 and J usage is TRBJ2-7; no clear D. Germline CDR1 and CDR2: SGHKS and YYEKEE (reference sequence). The germline V and J ends were trimmed by 4 bases and 0 bases, with 11 bases remaining between them. This CDR3 comprises 14 residues. The CDR3 nucleotides read TGTGCCAGCAGCCAATTCATGAGCTCCTACGAGCAGTACTTC. Translating it yields CASSQFMSSYEQYF.

This clonotype has just one count. The rearrangement joins TRBV29-1 to TRBJ2-3, with 13 bases aligning to TRBD2. From germline, CDR1 is SQVTM and CDR2 ANQGSEA. This CDR3 has 16 amino acids. V gave up 3 bases and J gave up 6 bases; unmatched junction bases: 9. The CDR3 DNA sequence: TGCAGCGTTGAGAAACGACTAGCGGGAGGAGCGGATACGCAGTATTTT. It codes for CSVEKRLAGGADTQYF.

This clonotype was counted ten times or more. This chain links TRBV12-3 or TRBV12-4 with TRBJ2-5; D is possibly TRBD2 (5 bases). Deletions cut 3 bases from V and 4 bases from J, with 12 bases between. CDR3 length: 14 residues. CDR3 DNA: TGTGCCAGCAGTTTCAAGGGAGCCGGAGAGACCCAGTACTTC. Its protein product is CASSFKGAGETQYF.

Ten or more counts support this clonotype. The rearrangement links TRBV19 to TRBJ2-2, with D perhaps being TRBD1 or TRBD2 (5 bases each). V lost 3 bases and J lost 2, with 10 bases in between. From germline, CDR1 is LNHDA and CDR2 SQIVND (reference sequence). This CDR3 contains 15 residues. The CDR3 here is CASSMRGGNTGELFF. As DNA, the CDR3 is TGTGCCAGTAGTATGAGGGGCGGAAACACCGGGGAGCTGTTTTTT. Supplemented by reference TRBV19 and TRBJ2-2, the full variable domain reads DGGITQSPKYLFRKEGQNVTLSCEQNLNHDAMYWYRQDPGQGLRLIYYSQIVNDFQKGDIAEGYSVSREKKESFPLTVTSAQKNPTAFYLCASSMRGGNTGELFFGEGSRLTVL.

Turning to this clonotype: A single base separates this from a much larger clone, so it may be a read error. This chain links TRBV27 with TRBJ2-3; 7 nucleotides line up with TRBD1. Germline V CDR1 and CDR2: MNHEY, SMNVEV (reference sequence). The CDR3 length is 13 residues. In DNA, the CDR3 is TGTGCCATCAGTTTGAACAGGGGAGATACGCAGTATTTT. Protein sequence: CAISLNRGDTQYF.

This clonotype has a count of ten or more. The chain employs TRBV18 and TRBJ1-1, with TRBD1 identical over 7 bases. CDR3 length equals 15 residues. CDR1 is KGHSH, CDR2 LQKENI, per germline. Germline trimming cut 1 base from V and 6 bases from J; bases unmatched to any gene: 8. CDR3: CASSPRGQVWPEAFF. Written as DNA, the CDR3 is TGTGCCAGCTCACCACGTGGACAGGTGTGGCCTGAAGCTTTCTTT.

In this sample, this clonotype turned up many times. The chain employs TRBV14 and TRBJ2-3, with D unresolved. Trimming stripped 5 bases from V and 1 base from J, with 13 bases between. This CDR3 has 15 amino acids. CDR1 and CDR2 (germline): SGHDN, FVKESK. CDR3 sequence (DNA): TGTGCCAGCAGCGAACGGCGCCACCGCACAGATACGCAGTATTTT. This translates into CASSERRHRTDTQYF. Looking up the rest from reference TRBV14 and TRBJ2-3 gives the full variable domain: EAGVTQFPSHSVIEKGQTVTLRCDPISGHDNLYWYRRVMGKEIKFLLHFVKESKQDESGMPNNRFLAERTGGTYSTLKVQPAELEDSGVYFCASSERRHRTDTQYFGPGTRLTVL.

The genes are TRBV15 and TRBJ2-3; 7 bases agree with TRBD2. V lost 1 base to trimming and J lost 6 bases; unmatched junction nucleotides: 7. Germline-derived CDR1 and CDR2 are LNHNV and YYDKDF (reference sequence). The CDR3 contains 15 residues. CDR3 region: CATSRAWRELDTQYF. Here the CDR3 DNA reads TGTGCCACCAGCAGAGCCTGGCGGGAGTTGGATACGCAGTATTTT.

The genes are TRBV19 and TRBJ1-5; D perhaps matches TRBD1 (5 bases). The V gene lost 2 bases and the J gene lost 2 bases, with 13 bases spanning the gap. Germline CDR1 is LNHDA and CDR2 is SQIVND (reference sequence). The CDR3 sequence is 16 residues long. Here the CDR3 reads CASSIPQGFGNQPQHF. In nucleotides, the CDR3 is TGTGCCAGTAGTATACCCCAGGGATTCGGCAATCAGCCCCAGCATTTT.

This clonotype was found many times. The rearrangement uses TRBV28 and TRBJ2-1; D might be TRBD2 (6 bases). The germline V gene encodes CDR1 MDHEN and CDR2 SYDVKM. The CDR3 is made up of 16 amino acids. V lost 7 bases, J lost 3 bases, and 19 bases lay in between. CDR3 DNA sequence: TGTGCCAGCACTATTGGGGGGTGGGCCTTCTACAATGAGCAGTTCTTC. Translated, it gives CASTIGGWAFYNEQFF.

A few counts support this clonotype. This chain uses TRBV2 with TRBJ2-3, with 13 bases aligning to TRBD2. CDR3 length: 16 residues. J gave up 6 bases and V 6 bases, and 9 bases lay outside the gene matches. CDR1 is SNHLY and CDR2 is FYNNEI in the germline V gene. DNA for the CDR3: TGTGCCAGCAGCCCCGAACTAGCGGGAGGGGGCGATACGCAGTATTTT. This sequence encodes CASSPELAGGGDTQYF.

This sequence joins TRBV28 and TRBJ2-4; 14 bases fit TRBD2. Germline values: CDR1 MDHEN, CDR2 SYDVKM. This CDR3 is built from 14 residues. V shed 6 bases, J shed 8 bases, and the junction held 3 bases outside the gene matches. CDR3 protein: CASRTSGRGYIQYF. The DNA of the CDR3 is TGTGCCAGCAGGACTAGCGGGAGGGGTTACATTCAGTACTTC.

The gene calls are TRBV7-3 and TRBJ2-3; 14 bases match TRBD2. The DNA end lines up better with TRBJ2-5; the J call may be wrong. Per germline, CDR1 SGHTA and CDR2 FQGTGA. The CDR3 covers 16 residues. The CDR3 coding sequence is TGTGCCAGCAGCTTCGGGACTAGCGGGAGTGGAGAGACCCAGTACTTC. Protein product: CASSFGTSGSGETQYF.

This clonotype was recorded at least ten times. This rearrangement joins TRBV29-1 to TRBJ2-7, with TRBD1 matching 7 bases. This CDR3 comprises 13 residues. CDR1 and CDR2 from the germline V gene are SQVTM and ANQGSEA. The trim removed 3 bases at V and 2 bases at J, leaving 4 bases unmatched. As DNA, the CDR3 is TGCAGCGTTGACTCCCAGGGGGCCTACGAGCAGTACTTC. Protein: CSVDSQGAYEQYF.

The sample holds a few counts of this clonotype. The genes are TRBV3-1 and TRBJ1-3; possible D gene TRBD1, 6 bases. Trimming removed 1 base at V and 3 bases at J, with 16 bases between. The CDR3 spans 17 residues. CDR1 LGHDT and CDR2 YNNKEL come from the germline V gene (reference sequence). CDR3 sequence reads: CASSQVIGGGSGNTIYF. The DNA of the CDR3 is TGTGCCAGCAGCCAAGTTATAGGGGGGGGTAGTGGAAACACCATATATTTT.

This clonotype was seen only a few times. The CDR3 nucleotides are TGTGCCAGTAGTACTAGCGGCCTATACAATGAGCAGTTCTTC. Translating it yields CASSTSGLYNEQFF. J is TRBJ2-1 and V is TRBV19; 7 nucleotides align to TRBD2. CDR1 LNHDA and CDR2 SQIVND come from the germline V gene (reference sequence). V gave up 4 bases and J gave up 4 bases; unmatched junction bases: 4. The CDR3 length is 14 residues.

This clonotype was observed a few times. The V gene is TRBV30, the J gene TRBJ2-4, with TRBD2 as a possible D gene (5 bases). CDR3 length: 18 residues. The V end was cut by 0 bases, the J end by 0 bases, with 18 bases between. Germline V gives CDR1 GTSNPN, CDR2 SVGIG (reference sequence). CDR3 region: CAWSVLWAGGLAKNIQYF. Here the CDR3 DNA reads TGTGCCTGGAGTGTACTTTGGGCCGGAGGACTAGCCAAAAACATTCAGTACTTC.

The V call is TRBV9, the J call TRBJ2-3; 11 bases line up with TRBD2. Germline values: CDR1 SGDLS, CDR2 YYNGEE. Unmatched junction bases numbered 7, after V lost 1 base and J lost 6 bases. The CDR3 length is 16 residues. CDR3 residues: CASSVHSGRVGDTQYF. CDR3 sequence (DNA): TGTGCCAGCAGCGTACATAGCGGGAGGGTGGGGGATACGCAGTATTTT. Based on the CDR3 plus reference TRBV9 and TRBJ2-3, the full variable domain is DSGVTQTPKHLITATGQRVTLRCSPRSGDLSVYWYQQSLDQGLQFLIQYYNGEERAKGNILERFSAQQFPDLHSELNLSSLELGDSALYFCASSVHSGRVGDTQYFGPGTRLTVL.

The CDR3 DNA reads as TGTGCCAGTAGTATCGCGGCGGGCTACGAGCAGTACTTC. Protein sequence: CASSIAAGYEQYF. The J gene is TRBJ2-7, the V gene TRBV19, with D perhaps matching TRBD2 (5 bases). V lost 3 bases and J 3 bases, leaving 9 bases between the germline ends. CDR3 length: 13 amino acids. The germline V gene has CDR1 LNHDA and CDR2 SQIVND (reference sequence).

This clonotype was picked up a small number of times. This chain joins TRBV14 and TRBJ2-7; D call uncertain. CDR1 is SGHDN, CDR2 FVKESK, per germline. The CDR3 loop spans 13 amino acids. The germline V and J ends were trimmed by 4 bases and 4 bases, with 11 bases remaining between them. CDR3 nucleotide sequence: TGTGCCAGCAGCCCCCGGGTTCGGTACGAGCAGTACTTC. This codes for CASSPRVRYEQYF.

The V and J genes are TRBV4-1 and TRBJ2-1; D is unclear. V was trimmed by 4 bases and J by 6 bases, leaving 13 bases between them. Germline V gene lookup returns CDR1 MGHRA and CDR2 YSYEKL. This CDR3 comprises 14 residues. The CDR3 sequence is CASSLHISLNEQFF. CDR3 sequence (DNA): TGCGCCAGCAGCCTACATATATCGCTCAATGAGCAGTTCTTC.

The chain links TRBV7-9 to TRBJ1-3; D not certain. CDR3 length: 14 amino acids. V lost 5 bases and J 3 bases, leaving 11 bases between the germline ends. Per the germline V gene, CDR1 is SEHNR and CDR2 is FQNEAQ (reference sequence). The CDR3 region is CASSQNSIGNTIYF. CDR3 sequence (DNA): TGTGCCAGCAGCCAAAACAGTATTGGAAACACCATATATTTT.

The gene calls are TRBV6-5 and TRBJ2-3, with 8 bases lining up with TRBD2. From germline, CDR1 is MNHEY and CDR2 SVGAGI. This CDR3 has 15 residues. Trimming cost V 2 bases and J 3 bases; bases outside gene matches: 4. The CDR3 nucleotides are TGTGCCAGCAGTTACCGGGGGGGCAAAACAGATACGCAGTATTTT. Translation gives CASSYRGGKTDTQYF.

This clonotype was detected a few times. The V gene is TRBV9, the J gene TRBJ2-1; 8 nucleotides agree with TRBD2. CDR1 is SGDLS and CDR2 is YYNGEE in the germline V gene. V lost 4 bases and J lost 5; bases outside the gene matches: 8. CDR3 size: 15 residues. In nucleotides, the CDR3 is TGTGCCAGCAGCCTTGCACTAGCGGAAAACAATGAGCAGTTCTTC. Its translation is CASSLALAENNEQFF.

This sequence joins TRBV19 and TRBJ2-6, with TRBD1 matching 9 bases. Germline V gives CDR1 LNHDA, CDR2 SQIVND (reference sequence). Germline trimming cut 10 bases from V and 1 base from J; bases unmatched to any gene: 8. The CDR3 is 16 residues long. The CDR3 reads CATSSGTGSGANVLTF. The CDR3 coding sequence is TGTGCCACCTCCTCCGGGACAGGGTCTGGGGCCAACGTCCTGACTTTC.

This clonotype came up many times. The chain combines TRBV6-1 with TRBJ2-7, with a possible D match to TRBD2 (6 bases). Looked up from germline, CDR1 is MNHNS and CDR2 is SASEGT. Trimming removed 6 bases from V and 0 bases from J, with 15 bases in between. The CDR3 covers 15 residues. This chain's CDR3 is CASSEIGGASYEQYF. The DNA for the CDR3 is TGTGCCAGCAGCGAAATCGGAGGGGCCTCCTACGAGCAGTACTTC.

This clonotype has ten or more counts. The gene calls are TRBV12-3 or TRBV12-4 and TRBJ1-4; D gene uncertain. Trimming removed 4 bases from V and 4 bases from J, with 16 bases in between. This CDR3 is 16 amino acids long. The CDR3 region has the DNA TGTGCCAGCAGTTCTGGGCAACCCGGAGTTAATGAAAAACTGTTTTTT. This encodes CASSSGQPGVNEKLFF.

The table lists this clonotype with many counts. This chain connects TRBV12-3 or TRBV12-4 to TRBJ2-1, with D perhaps TRBD1 (5 bases). This CDR3 contains 13 residues. Trimming took 3 bases from V and 8 from J, leaving 11 bases between them. The CDR3 DNA is TGTGCCAGCAGTTTCACCAGGGCCTATGAGCAGTTCTTC. Amino acids: CASSFTRAYEQFF.

The J gene is TRBJ1-3, the V gene TRBV25-1; unclear D gene. V was pared by 1 base and J by 8 bases, with 18 bases between. Germline V gives CDR1 MGHDK, CDR2 SYGVNS. The CDR3 extends over 16 amino acids. Here the CDR3 DNA reads TGTGCCAGCAGTGAATCAAGAGGGTTGGAAGTTTACACCATATATTTT. Encoded protein: CASSESRGLEVYTIYF.